Listed below are T cell receptor beta chains from one sample, sequenced in a study of T-cell reconstitution after alpha-beta-depleted transplantation in children. In TCRdb, the PCR reads were re-called with MiXCR into one record per CDR3 protein. This table has 350,000 to 450,000 distinct CDR3 sequences, 20% appearing once. Sequencing used PBMCs from the stem cell graft donor, obtained from the stem cell graft. The receptors come from a human donor who donated a stem cell graft to a child with acute myeloid leukemia. The CDR3 runs from the conserved cysteine through the conserved F or W. Fields, in order: clone size, J gene, V gene, D gene, CDR3 protein, CDR3 DNA. D genes are given only for firm matches. Size values are once, few and many counts, or a class for expanded clones, and some rows have none.

abundance: .
j_gene: TRBJ2-1
v_gene: TRBV5-1
d_gene: TRBD1
CDR3aa: CASSPTGFGNEQFF
CDR3nt: TGCGCCAGCAGCCCGACAGGGTTCGGCAATGAGCAGTTCTTC

abundance: .
j_gene: TRBJ2-7
v_gene: TRBV4-1
d_gene: .
CDR3aa: CASSLYLSGTYEQYF
CDR3nt: TGCGCCAGCAGTTTGTACCTTAGCGGAACCTACGAGCAGTACTTC

abundance: few
j_gene: TRBJ2-3
v_gene: TRBV6-1
d_gene: TRBD2
CDR3aa: CASSLNSGRAGADTQYF
CDR3nt: TGTGCCAGCAGTCTCAACAGCGGGAGGGCCGGGGCAGATACGCAGTATTTT

abundance: .
j_gene: TRBJ1-2
v_gene: TRBV2
d_gene: .
CDR3aa: CASLLDYGYTF
CDR3nt: TGTGCCAGCCTTCTAGATTATGGCTACACCTTC

abundance: few
j_gene: TRBJ2-1
v_gene: TRBV20-1
d_gene: .
CDR3aa: CSASSGNEGYNEQFF
CDR3nt: TGCAGTGCTAGTTCAGGAAACGAGGGTTACAATGAGCAGTTCTTC

abundance: few
j_gene: TRBJ2-1
v_gene: TRBV20-1
d_gene: .
CDR3aa: CSARRPYNEQFF
CDR3nt: TGCAGTGCTAGACGTCCTTACAATGAGCAGTTCTTC

abundance: few
j_gene: TRBJ2-3
v_gene: TRBV20-1
d_gene: .
CDR3aa: CSAGVTDTQYF
CDR3nt: TGCAGTGCTGGGGTCACAGATACGCAGTATTTT

abundance: few
j_gene: TRBJ2-3
v_gene: TRBV24-1
d_gene: .
CDR3aa: CATSEGADTQYF
CDR3nt: TGTGCCACCAGTGAGGGTGCAGATACGCAGTATTTT

abundance: few
j_gene: TRBJ1-6
v_gene: TRBV12-3/TRBV12-4
d_gene: .
CDR3aa: CASSLSGAGSSPLHF
CDR3nt: TGTGCCAGCAGCCTTTCAGGGGCGGGGAGTTCACCCCTCCACTTT

abundance: .
j_gene: TRBJ1-1
v_gene: TRBV12-3/TRBV12-4
d_gene: .
CDR3aa: CASSLKVDTEAFF
CDR3nt: TGTGCCAGCAGTTTAAAGGTGGACACTGAAGCTTTCTTT

abundance: many
j_gene: TRBJ2-7
v_gene: TRBV20-1
d_gene: TRBD1
CDR3aa: CSAIHPGQGTYEQYF
CDR3nt: TGCAGTGCTATTCACCCGGGACAGGGGACCTACGAGCAGTACTTC

abundance: few
j_gene: TRBJ2-1
v_gene: TRBV20-1
d_gene: TRBD2
CDR3aa: CSVLGLAGDRAREFF
CDR3nt: TGCAGTGTATTAGGACTAGCGGGGGACCGAGCCCGAGAGTTCTTC

abundance: few
j_gene: TRBJ2-7
v_gene: TRBV7-9
d_gene: TRBD1
CDR3aa: CASSQTGAKYF
CDR3nt: TGTGCCAGCAGCCAAACAGGGGCAAAGTACTTC

abundance: many
j_gene: TRBJ2-1
v_gene: TRBV6-5
d_gene: TRBD1
CDR3aa: CASPGTGYNEQFF
CDR3nt: TGTGCGTCGCCCGGGACAGGCTACAATGAGCAGTTCTTC

abundance: few
j_gene: TRBJ2-5
v_gene: TRBV29-1
d_gene: .
CDR3aa: CSVELLGETQYF
CDR3nt: TGCAGCGTTGAACTACTGGGCGAGACCCAGTACTTC